This T cell receptor beta chain comes out of a study of cytomegalovirus exposure and HLA in healthy donors. Study-wide results and limits: Despite most TCR sequences being rare, some public TCRs occurred in many donors.

The V end was cut by 3 bases, the J end by 13 bases, with 15 bases between. The germline CDR1 and CDR2 sequences are SEHNR and FQNEAQ (reference sequence). This CDR3 is 12 amino acids long. On this clone: Antigen: not known.

Assay: immunoSEQ multiplex PCR; the TCRdb copy retains only in-frame clones and omits some. Of some 190,000 clones listed, roughly nine tenths are singletons. The V gene is TRBV7-9, the J gene TRBJ1-1; D is undetermined. Input material: PBMCs. This TCR was sampled from a man under 40 in good health and CMV-seropositive. The DNA of the CDR3 is TGTGCCAGCAGCTTCGACCAAGAGGGTAGTTTCTTT. Translating gives CASSFDQEGSFF.